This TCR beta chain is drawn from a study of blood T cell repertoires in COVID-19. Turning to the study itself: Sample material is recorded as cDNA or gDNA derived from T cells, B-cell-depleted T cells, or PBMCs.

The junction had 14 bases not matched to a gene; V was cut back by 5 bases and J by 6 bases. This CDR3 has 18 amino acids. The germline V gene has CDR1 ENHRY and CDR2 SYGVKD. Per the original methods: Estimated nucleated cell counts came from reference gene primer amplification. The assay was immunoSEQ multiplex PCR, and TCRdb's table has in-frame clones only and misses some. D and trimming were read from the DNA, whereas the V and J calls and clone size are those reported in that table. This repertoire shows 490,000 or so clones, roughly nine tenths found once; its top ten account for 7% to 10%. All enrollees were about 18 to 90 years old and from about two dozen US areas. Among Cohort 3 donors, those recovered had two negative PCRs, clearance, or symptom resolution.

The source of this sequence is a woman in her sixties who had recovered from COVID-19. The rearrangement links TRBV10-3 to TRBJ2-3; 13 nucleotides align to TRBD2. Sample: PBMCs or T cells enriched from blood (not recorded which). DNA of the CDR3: TGTGCCATCAGTATTTACCCGGGACTAGCGGGGCCAGGGGATACGCAGTATTTT. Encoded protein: CAISIYPGLAGPGDTQYF.